One and the same sample provided the 3 T cell receptor beta chains below, sequenced in a study of blood T cells in healthy people across ages. Through a sample-barcoded 5' primer and a J-beta primer mix, a second PCR was run for roughly 6 to 11 cycles. Each CDR3 protein is one row after TCRdb ran MiXCR on the 5' RACE reads. Of about 1.5 million distinct CDR3 sequences in the sample, 42% are singletons; the top ten hold approximately 4%. The material sequenced was blood. The receptors originated from a woman aged 18 to 35 in good health.

The rearrangement links TRBV30 to TRBJ2-2, with TRBD2 matching 7 bases. CDR3 size: 14 residues. V trimming: 3 bases; J trimming: 4 bases; junction bases outside the gene matches: 5. CDR1 and CDR2 from the germline V gene are GTSNPN and SVGIG (reference sequence). The CDR3 here is CAWSREGLTGELFF. DNA of the CDR3: TGTGCCTGGAGCAGGGAGGGTCTCACCGGGGAGCTGTTTTTT.

The V and J genes are TRBV6-2 or TRBV6-3 and TRBJ2-7; D is possibly TRBD1 or TRBD2 (5 bases each). The V end was cut by 10 bases, the J end by 3 bases, with 13 bases between. CDR3 size: 12 residues. Germline V lookup: CDR1 MNHEY, CDR2 SVGEGT. The CDR3 nucleotides are TGTGCCACAGGGACCCTAGACTACGAGCAGTACTTC. It is translated as CATGTLDYEQYF.

The J gene is TRBJ1-5, the V gene TRBV10-3, with 8 nucleotides matching TRBD1. J gave up 6 bases and V 6 bases, and 7 bases lay outside the gene matches. This CDR3 has 14 residues. Germline V CDR1 and CDR2: ENHRY, SYGVKD. DNA of the CDR3: TGTGCCATCAGCCCGACAGGGGACAGTCAGCCCCAGCATTTT. Its protein is CAISPTGDSQPQHF.